This T cell receptor (beta chain) was found in a study of glioma-infiltrating T cells. CDR1 MNHNS and CDR2 SASEGT come from the germline V gene. CDR3 length: 13 residues. The V end was cut by 5 bases, the J end by 6 bases, with 14 bases between. Many counts were recorded for this clonotype. Amplification of TCR alpha and beta CDR3 regions from RNA used iRepertoire nested multiplex PCR. TCRdb called the multiplex PCR reads again in MiXCR, with one record for every CDR3 protein. The sample records 100,000 to 150,000 distinct CDR3 sequences, less than 30% being singletons. Sequencing used glioma tissue, nonneoplastic brain tissue, or PBMCs (not recorded which). This chain connects TRBV6-1 to TRBJ2-7; D possibly corresponds to TRBD2 (6 bases). This clonotype was sampled from a human donor with low-grade glioma or glioblastoma, undergoing nonglioma brain surgery, or in good health (not recorded which). The CDR3 loop is CASSRRVQGEQYF. Written as DNA, the CDR3 is TGTGCCAGCAGTAGGAGGGTCCAAGGCGAGCAGTACTTC.